What follows is one T cell receptor beta chain and its context. Its antigen remains unidentified. V lost 4 bases, J lost 8 bases, and 13 bases lay in between. The CDR3 has 13 residues. Per the germline V gene, CDR1 is SGHNT and CDR2 is YYREEE (reference sequence). This sample is part of a study of T cell responses to AZD1222 COVID-19 vaccine. Whole-study results and caveats: Two doses of AZD1222 preceded a rise in Spike-specific TCR breadth and depth. Regions 160-218 and 743-854 dominated among vaccine-associated CD4 TCRs spanning spike.

Here immunoSEQ multiplex PCR was the method, and the copy in TCRdb shows in-frame clones only, minus some. Among 150,000 to 200,000 clones listed, 85% to 95% were seen once. This clonotype was obtained from an adult in good health. The chain uses TRBV5-4 and TRBJ2-1; TRBD1 might be the D (5 bases). The starting material was peripheral blood, obtained on day 0 of AZD1222 vaccination. The CDR3 reads CASSQGRGDEQFF. CDR3 sequence (DNA): TGTGCCAGCAGCCAGGGAAGGGGTGATGAGCAGTTCTTC.